These T cell receptor beta chains were read from a single sample in a study of blood T cell repertoires in COVID-19. Libraries were prepared by immunoSEQ multiplex PCR; TCRdb keeps only in-frame clonotypes and omits some of them. The data show almost 500,000 clones, roughly nine tenths seen once. The specimen was PBMCs or T cells enriched from blood (not recorded which). The receptors come from an older woman who had recovered from COVID-19. Both conserved end residues are part of each CDR3.

V	J	CDR3
TRBV5-5	TRBJ1-4	CASSLIGEKLFF
TRBV30	TRBJ2-1	CSGAGNNEQFF
TRBV11-3	TRBJ2-2	CASSLATGGTGELFF
TRBV2	TRBJ2-3	CASTSKEWTQYF
TRBV27	TRBJ1-6	CASSPPGSPLHF
TRBV5-6	TRBJ2-5	CASSVGQGQETQYF
TRBV29-1	TRBJ2-1	CSINPLAGGPPYNEQFF
TRBV4-1	TRBJ2-1	CASSHLGTGSYNEQFF
TRBV6-5	TRBJ1-5	CASSYRTGTQPQHF
TRBV5-1	TRBJ2-1	CASSGPTSGGAGEQFF
TRBV2	TRBJ1-6	CASSGQGAGNSPLHF
TRBV3-1/TRBV3-2	TRBJ2-5	CASSERGVQETQYF
TRBV3-1/TRBV3-2	TRBJ1-3	CASSQVPSSGNTIYF
TRBV6-5	TRBJ2-2	CASSRQGSGELFF
TRBV28	TRBJ1-6	CASRNYRFNSPLHF
TRBV5-1	TRBJ1-1	CASSWGQTEAFF
TRBV5-1	TRBJ2-4	CASSLEEGRNIQYF
TRBV2	TRBJ2-6	CASTLTEDRRGGSGANVLTF
TRBV11-2	TRBJ2-6	CASSLGTHSGANVLTF
TRBV7-2	TRBJ2-7	CASSTGRLGYEQYF
TRBV11-2	TRBJ2-5	CASSLGPAGGQETQYF
TRBV4-1	TRBJ1-1	CASSQRWQNTEAFF
TRBV7-9	TRBJ1-4	CASSLAQGFDEKLFF
TRBV18	TRBJ1-5	CASSPPGGIEGNQPQHF
TRBV18	TRBJ2-5	CASSRDTVQETQYF
TRBV10-3	TRBJ2-1	CALRGTGGLDEQFF
TRBV6-4	TRBJ1-6	CASSEQGPSSPLHF
TRBV7-9	TRBJ1-3	CASSFGRNTIYF
TRBV9	TRBJ1-2	CASSVGAGGYYGYTF
TRBV4-1	TRBJ2-3	CASSQEGSGSPDTQYF
TRBV19	TRBJ2-3	CASRLAGATDTQYF
TRBV19	TRBJ2-3	CASSLLAGGLGTDTQYF
TRBV2	TRBJ2-7	CASSESLGEQYF
TRBV3-1/TRBV3-2	TRBJ2-1	CASSLRGTTYNEQFF
TRBV19	TRBJ2-5	CASSTTGGRETQYF
TRBV25-1	TRBJ2-7	CASSAQGGYEQYF
TRBV29-1	TRBJ1-2	CSVDLGGRGYGYTF
TRBV5-1	TRBJ1-2	CASSLSGQATYGYTF
TRBV6-4	TRBJ2-3	CANPFRKGTDTQYF
TRBV27	TRBJ2-6	CASSLKGPLTGGSGANVLTF
TRBV6-2/TRBV6-3	TRBJ2-6	CASSYLRGRRSGANVLTF
TRBV6-4	TRBJ1-2	CASSEDSQPRRGGYTF
TRBV3-1/TRBV3-2	TRBJ1-3	CASSLNWDTQNTIYF
TRBV5-1	TRBJ1-3	CASSGGGGSTGNTIYF
TRBV15	TRBJ1-5	CATSRERGSNQPQHF
TRBV29-1	TRBJ2-3	CSVDGASTDTQYF
TRBV11-2	TRBJ1-5	CASSLGAGANQPQHF
TRBV4-1	TRBJ2-5	CASSQAPVVAETQYF
TRBV10-3	TRBJ2-3	CAISESLEVSRADTQYF
TRBV7-9	TRBJ1-1	CASSSLRTGATVNTEAFF
TRBV2	TRBJ2-7	CAISRGTGTYEQYF